These T cell receptor beta chains were read from a single sample in a study of T cells in Graves' hyperthyroidism and ophthalmopathy. Each CDR3 protein gets one entry after TCRdb re-called the multiplex PCR reads with MiXCR. The sample includes around 580,000 distinct CDR3 sequences, roughly 50% of them seen just once. The sequenced sample consisted of peripheral blood or thyroid tissue (not recorded which). These receptors originate from a woman younger than 35 with Graves' hyperthyroidism. Each CDR3 is given with its conserved first and last residue. Fields, in order: clone size, V gene, J gene, D gene, CDR3 protein, CDR3 DNA. The D gene is left open where the match is weak. Clone sizes are given selectively: once, few, many, or a class where the clone is expanded.

clone size: many
V gene: TRBV6-5
J gene: TRBJ2-5
D gene: NA
CDR3 protein: CASSYSWASETQYF
CDR3 DNA: TGTGCCAGCAGTTACTCGTGGGCGAGTGAGACCCAGTACTTC

clone size: NA
V gene: TRBV29-1
J gene: TRBJ2-7
D gene: NA
CDR3 protein: CSSLSRSSYEQYF
CDR3 DNA: TGCAGCAGTTTATCGAGGAGTTCCTACGAGCAGTACTTC

clone size: once
V gene: TRBV19
J gene: TRBJ1-2
D gene: NA
CDR3 protein: CASSIEDSGYGYTF
CDR3 DNA: TGTGCCAGTAGTATAGAGGACAGTGGCTATGGCTACACCTTC

clone size: few
V gene: TRBV10-3
J gene: TRBJ2-7
D gene: NA
CDR3 protein: CASSPGYSSYEQYF
CDR3 DNA: TGTGCCAGCAGCCCGGGGTACAGCTCCTACGAGCAGTACTTC

clone size: few
V gene: TRBV7-9
J gene: TRBJ2-1
D gene: TRBD2
CDR3 protein: CASSSVGRESNEQFF
CDR3 DNA: TGTGCCAGCAGCTCCGTGGGGCGGGAGTCGAATGAGCAGTTCTTC

clone size: many
V gene: TRBV7-7
J gene: TRBJ2-5
D gene: NA
CDR3 protein: CASSPWGSGQETQYF
CDR3 DNA: TGTGCTAGCAGCCCCTGGGGTAGCGGCCAAGAGACCCAGTACTTC

clone size: NA
V gene: TRBV12-3/TRBV12-4
J gene: TRBJ1-1
D gene: NA
CDR3 protein: CANSGGNTEAFF
CDR3 DNA: TGTGCCAACAGTGGGGGTAACACTGAAGCTTTCTTT

clone size: NA
V gene: TRBV29-1
J gene: TRBJ1-5
D gene: NA
CDR3 protein: CSVEAADQETQHF
CDR3 DNA: TGCAGCGTTGAGGCGGCAGACCAAGAGACCCAGCATTTT

clone size: many
V gene: TRBV12-3/TRBV12-4
J gene: TRBJ1-5
D gene: NA
CDR3 protein: CASSSNFRDTFSNQPQHF
CDR3 DNA: TGTGCCAGCAGTTCCAATTTCCGGGACACATTTAGCAATCAGCCCCAGCATTTT

clone size: many
V gene: TRBV7-6
J gene: TRBJ2-2
D gene: NA
CDR3 protein: CASSLDGGGELFF
CDR3 DNA: TGTGCCAGCAGCTTAGATGGTGGCGGGGAGCTGTTTTTT

clone size: NA
V gene: TRBV29-1
J gene: TRBJ1-2
D gene: TRBD1
CDR3 protein: CSAWTGAINYGYTF
CDR3 DNA: TGCAGCGCGTGGACAGGGGCTATCAACTATGGCTACACCTTC

clone size: NA
V gene: TRBV19
J gene: TRBJ2-3
D gene: NA
CDR3 protein: CASTRGAEATDTQYF
CDR3 DNA: TGTGCCAGTACCAGAGGGGCGGAGGCCACAGATACGCAGTATTTT

clone size: once
V gene: TRBV19
J gene: TRBJ1-6
D gene: TRBD1
CDR3 protein: CASSMGTDSPLHF
CDR3 DNA: TGTGCCAGTAGTATGGGGACAGATTCACCCCTCCACTTT

clone size: NA
V gene: TRBV20-1
J gene: TRBJ2-3
D gene: NA
CDR3 protein: CSAKLTDTQYF
CDR3 DNA: TGCAGTGCTAAACTCACAGATACGCAGTATTTT

clone size: NA
V gene: TRBV29-1
J gene: TRBJ2-7
D gene: TRBD1
CDR3 protein: CSATGKGYEQYF
CDR3 DNA: TGCAGCGCGACAGGGAAAGGTTACGAGCAGTACTTC

clone size: many
V gene: TRBV12-5
J gene: TRBJ2-7
D gene: NA
CDR3 protein: CASGSIELYEQYF
CDR3 DNA: TGTGCTAGTGGTTCCATTGAACTCTACGAGCAGTACTTC

clone size: NA
V gene: TRBV7-2
J gene: TRBJ1-5
D gene: NA
CDR3 protein: CASSSGLAGGPVETQHF
CDR3 DNA: TGTGCCAGCAGCTCCGGACTAGCGGGAGGGCCGGTTGAGACCCAGCATTTT

clone size: NA
V gene: TRBV2
J gene: TRBJ1-5
D gene: TRBD1
CDR3 protein: CASSATGGFNQPQHF
CDR3 DNA: TGTGCCAGCAGCGCTACAGGGGGTTTCAATCAGCCCCAGCATTTT

clone size: few
V gene: TRBV6-2/TRBV6-3
J gene: TRBJ2-1
D gene: NA
CDR3 protein: CASSYGPGVQFF
CDR3 DNA: TGTGCCAGCAGTTACGGGCCGGGTGTGCAGTTCTTC

clone size: NA
V gene: TRBV2
J gene: TRBJ1-5
D gene: TRBD1
CDR3 protein: CASGTGSNEQPQHF
CDR3 DNA: TGTGCCAGCGGGACAGGGTCGAATGAGCAGCCCCAGCATTTT

clone size: few
V gene: TRBV27
J gene: TRBJ2-7
D gene: TRBD1
CDR3 protein: CASGLPGQAHEQYF
CDR3 DNA: TGTGCCAGCGGATTACCGGGACAGGCCCACGAGCAGTACTTC

clone size: NA
V gene: TRBV14
J gene: TRBJ2-1
D gene: NA
CDR3 protein: CASSQAASRYEQFF
CDR3 DNA: TGTGCCAGCAGCCAAGCCGCTAGCCGGTATGAGCAGTTCTTC

clone size: NA
V gene: TRBV19
J gene: TRBJ1-5
D gene: NA
CDR3 protein: CASSSQGRSHQPQHF
CDR3 DNA: TGTGCCAGTAGTTCTCAAGGGCGGTCGCATCAGCCCCAGCATTTT

clone size: NA
V gene: TRBV6-5
J gene: TRBJ1-2
D gene: TRBD1
CDR3 protein: CASSYSGTVNYGYTF
CDR3 DNA: TGTGCCAGCAGTTACTCCGGGACAGTTAACTATGGCTACACCTTC

clone size: once
V gene: TRBV11-1
J gene: TRBJ2-7
D gene: TRBD2
CDR3 protein: CASSPRLADNEQYF
CDR3 DNA: TGTGCCAGCAGCCCCCGACTAGCGGACAATGAGCAGTACTTC

clone size: few
V gene: TRBV7-4
J gene: TRBJ2-5
D gene: TRBD1
CDR3 protein: CASSPLQGASQPQYF
CDR3 DNA: TGTGCCAGCAGTCCACTGCAGGGGGCAAGTCAGCCCCAGTACTTC

clone size: NA
V gene: TRBV2
J gene: TRBJ1-2
D gene: NA
CDR3 protein: CASRLLESQGVNYGYTF
CDR3 DNA: TGTGCCAGCAGGTTATTGGAAAGCCAAGGAGTTAACTATGGCTACACCTTC

clone size: many
V gene: TRBV7-2
J gene: TRBJ2-5
D gene: TRBD2
CDR3 protein: CASSPAGLAGGETQYF
CDR3 DNA: TGTGCCAGCAGCCCCGCGGGACTAGCGGGTGGAGAGACCCAGTACTTC

clone size: NA
V gene: TRBV7-2
J gene: TRBJ2-7
D gene: TRBD2
CDR3 protein: CASSYMTSGRAVEQYF
CDR3 DNA: TGTGCCAGCAGCTACATGACTAGCGGGAGGGCCGTTGAGCAGTACTTC

clone size: NA
V gene: TRBV29-1
J gene: TRBJ2-3
D gene: NA
CDR3 protein: CSVVNHSTDTQYF
CDR3 DNA: TGCAGCGTTGTTAACCATAGCACAGATACGCAGTATTTT

clone size: few
V gene: TRBV29-1
J gene: TRBJ2-3
D gene: NA
CDR3 protein: CSVDISTDTQYF
CDR3 DNA: TGCAGCGTTGATATTTCCACAGATACGCAGTATTTT

clone size: NA
V gene: TRBV25-1
J gene: TRBJ2-2
D gene: NA
CDR3 protein: CASSEFGGPDTGELFF
CDR3 DNA: TGTGCCAGCAGTGAATTTGGGGGCCCTGACACCGGGGAGCTGTTTTTT

clone size: once
V gene: TRBV5-5
J gene: TRBJ1-2
D gene: TRBD1
CDR3 protein: CASSRSQGQNYGYTF
CDR3 DNA: TGTGCCAGCAGCCGATCACAGGGACAGAACTATGGCTACACCTTC

clone size: NA
V gene: TRBV20-1
J gene: TRBJ2-7
D gene: TRBD2
CDR3 protein: CSARGGIGIGNPPSSGRAYEQYF
CDR3 DNA: TGCAGTGCTAGAGGGGGGATTGGTATAGGCAATCCCCCCTCTAGCGGGAGGGCGTACGAGCAGTACTTC

clone size: many
V gene: TRBV6-6
J gene: TRBJ1-3
D gene: NA
CDR3 protein: CAGGDGTGGNTIYF
CDR3 DNA: TGTGCCGGGGGAGACGGAACGGGGGGAAACACCATATATTTT

clone size: many
V gene: TRBV3-1
J gene: TRBJ1-1
D gene: NA
CDR3 protein: CASSQARLAFF
CDR3 DNA: TGTGCCAGCAGCCAAGCTCGTCTAGCTTTCTTT

clone size: NA
V gene: TRBV6-5
J gene: TRBJ2-2
D gene: TRBD1
CDR3 protein: CASSPRQGVYTGELFF
CDR3 DNA: TGTGCCAGCAGCCCAAGACAGGGAGTCTACACCGGGGAGCTGTTTTTT

clone size: NA
V gene: TRBV24-1
J gene: TRBJ1-5
D gene: TRBD1
CDR3 protein: CATQTGGETLKHF
CDR3 DNA: TGTGCCACCCAGACAGGGGGTGAAACACTGAAGCATTTT